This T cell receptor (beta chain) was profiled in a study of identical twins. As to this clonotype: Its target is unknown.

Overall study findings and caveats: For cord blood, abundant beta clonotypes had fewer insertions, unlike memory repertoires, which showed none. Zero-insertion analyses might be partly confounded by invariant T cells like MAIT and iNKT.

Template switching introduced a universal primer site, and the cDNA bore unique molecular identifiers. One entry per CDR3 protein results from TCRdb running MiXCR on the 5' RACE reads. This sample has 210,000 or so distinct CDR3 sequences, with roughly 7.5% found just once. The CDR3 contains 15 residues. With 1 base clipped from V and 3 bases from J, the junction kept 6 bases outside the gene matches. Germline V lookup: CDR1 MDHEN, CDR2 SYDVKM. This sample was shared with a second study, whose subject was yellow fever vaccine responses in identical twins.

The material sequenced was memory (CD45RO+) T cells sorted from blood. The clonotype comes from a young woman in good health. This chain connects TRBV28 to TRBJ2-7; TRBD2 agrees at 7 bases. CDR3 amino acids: CASSLSSSGHYEQYF. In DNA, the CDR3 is TGTGCCAGCAGTTTATCGTCTAGCGGCCACTACGAGCAGTACTTC.